Shown below are 7 T cell receptor beta chains from a single sample sequenced in a study of shared clonotypes between healthy human individuals. Only in-frame clones appear in the TCRdb table, and some are missing; sequencing was by immunoSEQ multiplex PCR. In the table there are about a million clones, roughly 75% of which are singletons. The sequenced sample was memory CD4+ T cells sorted from blood. Regarding subset: CD45RA-negative fraction. The receptor set was obtained from a man younger than 30 in good health.

In the case of this clone: A far larger clone is only one base removed, so a read error is likely. The rearrangement joins TRBV27 to TRBJ1-5; no clear D gene. V lost 6 bases and J 0 bases, leaving 6 bases between the germline ends. The CDR3 runs 13 residues. Germline-derived CDR1 and CDR2 are MNHEY and SMNVEV (reference sequence). The CDR3 region is CASRGGSNQPQHF. The CDR3, as DNA: TGTGCCAGCAGGGGAGGTAGCAATCAGCCCCAGCATTTT.

In this sample, this clone turned up a few times. The J gene is TRBJ2-3, the V gene TRBV5-1; 8 nucleotides line up with TRBD2. After removal of 4 bases from V and 9 bases from J, the junction contained 13 bases not matched to a gene. Per the germline V gene, CDR1 is SGHRS and CDR2 is YFSETQ. The CDR3 length is 15 residues. CDR3 loop: CASSIQSSGGGTQYF. CDR3 DNA: TGCGCCAGCAGCATACAATCTAGCGGCGGGGGGACGCAGTATTTT.

This clone was observed a single time. The chain has TRBV27 and TRBJ2-1; 8 bases fit TRBD2. CDR1 and CDR2 (germline): MNHEY, SMNVEV (reference sequence). The CDR3 spans 15 residues. The trim removed 5 bases at V and 2 bases at J, leaving 5 bases unmatched. The CDR3 nucleotides are TGTGCCAGCAGTATTAGAGCGGGGGCCTACAATGAGCAGTTCTTC. This sequence encodes CASSIRAGAYNEQFF.

This clone was picked up a small number of times. The rearrangement joins TRBV11-2 to TRBJ1-6; D ambiguous. Trimming removed 1 base at V and 10 bases at J, with 5 bases between. The CDR3 covers 12 residues. CDR1 is SGHAT and CDR2 is FQNNGV in the germline V gene. The CDR3 DNA is TGTGCCAGCAGCTTAGCCGAGTCACCCCTCCACTTT. Its translation: CASSLAESPLHF.

The chain employs TRBV7-9 and TRBJ1-1; tentatively, D is TRBD1 (6 bases). The ends were cut back, 1 base at V and 1 base at J, with 7 bases in the middle. The V gene's germline CDR1 is SEHNR and CDR2 FQNEAQ (reference sequence). The CDR3 length is 14 residues. The CDR3 DNA sequence: TGTGCCAGCAGCTTAGTGGGGGCGAACACTGAAGCTTTCTTT. The encoded protein is CASSLVGANTEAFF.

This clone was found a few times. The rearrangement joins TRBV4-1 to TRBJ1-4; 7 nucleotides agree with TRBD1. Germline V gives CDR1 MGHRA, CDR2 YSYEKL. The CDR3 has 18 amino acids. V lost 3 bases to trimming and J lost 3 bases; unmatched junction nucleotides: 13. The CDR3 DNA reads as TGCGCCAGCAGCCAGGACAGGAGAACGGGGCGGGCTAATGAAAAACTGTTTTTT. As protein: CASSQDRRTGRANEKLFF.

The chain couples TRBV2 to TRBJ1-1; unclear D gene. This CDR3 contains 15 residues. Between the trimmed V and J ends, which lost 5 bases and 1 base, there was a span of 14 bases. CDR1 is SNHLY and CDR2 is FYNNEI in the germline V gene. CDR3 sequence reads: CASSPIVTQNTEAFF. The CDR3 region has the DNA TGTGCCAGCAGTCCCATCGTGACACAGAACACTGAAGCTTTCTTT. Looking up the rest from reference TRBV2 and TRBJ1-1 gives the full variable domain: EPEVTQTPSHQVTQMGQEVILRCVPISNHLYFYWYRQILGQKVEFLVSFYNNEISEKSEIFDDQFSVERPDGSNFTLKIRSTKLEDSAMYFCASSPIVTQNTEAFFGQGTRLTVV.